The sequence of this TCR beta chain was determined in a study of beta chain features in type 1 diabetes. Overall study results and limits: Naive, central memory and Treg TCRB repertoires appeared more alike in patients than in healthy donors. Patients and controls would share equally any PCR tilt toward shorter templates. The study found fewer insertions and more deletions at VDJ junctions in type 1 diabetes patients.

This clone appeared a few times. Its target is not known. Other DNA sequences in this sample translate to the same CDR3. Expressed TCRB transcripts were sequenced because the entire RNA isolate underwent reverse transcription. Naive, central memory and regulatory T cell samples averaged approximately 3.6 million immunoSEQ reads each. Using immunoSEQ multiplex PCR, the repertoire was profiled, and TCRdb retains in-frame clones only, with some absent. Of some 240,000 clones listed, about a tenth were seen once; the top ten hold over 1%. Germline V gives CDR1 KGHSH, CDR2 LQKENI. The CDR3 length is 12 residues. The V and J ends lost 2 bases and 4 bases respectively, with 6 bases between them.

This TCR derives from a man between 18 and 29 years old in good health. This rearrangement joins TRBV18 to TRBJ2-7, with no clear D. Sample: central memory CD4+ T cells from blood. CDR3 sequence: CASSPGRYEQYF. The CDR3 DNA reads as TGTGCCAGCTCACCAGGCAGGTACGAGCAGTACTTC.